Included here is one T cell receptor beta chain sequence, with context. Authors' data handling: From reference gene primer amplification, estimates of nucleated cell counts were derived. Using immunoSEQ multiplex PCR, the repertoire was profiled, and TCRdb retains in-frame clones only, with some absent. The V and J calls and clone size come from that table; D and trimming were worked out from the DNA. The top ten clones hold 20% to 25% of a sample with some 80,000 clones, approximately 80% of them seen once. This entry comes from a study of blood T cell repertoires in COVID-19. About the research overall: Researchers got acute and convalescent COVID-19 samples from the United States, Italy and Spain.

V trimming: 4 bases; J trimming: 5 bases; junction bases outside the gene matches: 6. The CDR3 extends over 15 amino acids. Looked up from germline, CDR1 is MNHEY and CDR2 is SVGAGI. The TCR originated in a woman between 45 and 60 years old with acute or convalescent COVID-19. The chain combines TRBV6-5 with TRBJ2-2; 8 nucleotides line up with TRBD1. Source material: peripheral blood. The DNA for the CDR3 is TGTGCCAGCAGTTCAGGGGGCCTAGGGACCGGGGAGCTGTTTTTT. It yields the protein CASSSGGLGTGELFF.